These T cell receptor beta chains were read from a single sample in a study of cytomegalovirus exposure and HLA in healthy donors. The data were produced by immunoSEQ multiplex PCR, yet TCRdb's version contains in-frame clones alone and is incomplete. The sample has tens of thousands of clones, roughly 89% seen once. The source material was PBMCs. These receptors came from a woman younger than 35 in good health and CMV-seropositive. CDR3s include the opening cysteine and the closing phenylalanine or tryptophan. Each record gives: V gene, J gene, CDR3 protein.

v_gene: TRBV4-3
j_gene: TRBJ2-5
CDR3aa: CASSQGIGGIRETQYF

v_gene: TRBV9
j_gene: TRBJ2-1
CDR3aa: CASSVEAQGWSAGYNEQFF

v_gene: TRBV6-5
j_gene: TRBJ2-7
CDR3aa: CASSAPFLDEQYF

v_gene: TRBV7-9
j_gene: TRBJ2-7
CDR3aa: CASSFGRAYEQYF

v_gene: TRBV11-2
j_gene: TRBJ1-6
CDR3aa: CASSTGTGSNSPLHF

v_gene: TRBV6-1
j_gene: TRBJ2-5
CDR3aa: CASSRPPGAQYF

v_gene: TRBV4-3
j_gene: TRBJ2-2
CDR3aa: CASSQESLSRANTGELFF

v_gene: TRBV9
j_gene: TRBJ2-7
CDR3aa: CASSVDAGGPYEQYF

v_gene: TRBV27
j_gene: TRBJ2-1
CDR3aa: CASSLGGSSYNEQFF

v_gene: TRBV6-9
j_gene: TRBJ2-7
CDR3aa: CATGQGSSYEQYF

v_gene: TRBV15
j_gene: TRBJ2-2
CDR3aa: CATSRAGLGFPGELFF

v_gene: TRBV28
j_gene: TRBJ2-7
CDR3aa: CASSLSDRQQYF

v_gene: TRBV6-5
j_gene: TRBJ2-1
CDR3aa: CASRVGGFDNEQFF

v_gene: TRBV28
j_gene: TRBJ2-1
CDR3aa: CASSFIAAPVNEQFF

v_gene: TRBV28
j_gene: TRBJ2-2
CDR3aa: CASISDRGRGGELFF

v_gene: TRBV6-4
j_gene: TRBJ2-2
CDR3aa: CASSDGQGAGELFF

v_gene: TRBV6-5
j_gene: TRBJ2-1
CDR3aa: CASSYSRLATGYEQFF

v_gene: TRBV2
j_gene: TRBJ2-7
CDR3aa: CASSGTLRTYEQYF

v_gene: TRBV5-6
j_gene: TRBJ2-7
CDR3aa: CASSRTGLNFFEQYF

v_gene: TRBV28
j_gene: TRBJ2-3
CDR3aa: CASSPTGSPDTQYF

v_gene: TRBV7-9
j_gene: TRBJ1-2
CDR3aa: CASTHWGQPNYGYTF

v_gene: TRBV6-5
j_gene: TRBJ2-1
CDR3aa: CASNLLAGDKGEQFF

v_gene: TRBV30
j_gene: TRBJ1-1
CDR3aa: CAWTRPGQGAVTEAFF

v_gene: TRBV2
j_gene: TRBJ1-2
CDR3aa: CASSDWDRGHGVEGYTF

v_gene: TRBV6-5
j_gene: TRBJ1-6
CDR3aa: CASRKEAESSPLHF

v_gene: TRBV4-1
j_gene: TRBJ2-2
CDR3aa: CASSQDPGLAATGELFF

v_gene: TRBV30
j_gene: TRBJ2-3
CDR3aa: CAWSVLNTDTQYF

v_gene: TRBV27
j_gene: TRBJ2-2
CDR3aa: CASSPTSGGTIGELFF

v_gene: TRBV10-2
j_gene: TRBJ2-1
CDR3aa: CASRGIVHEQFF

v_gene: TRBV4-3
j_gene: TRBJ1-1
CDR3aa: CASSQDSSRTVTEAFF

v_gene: TRBV4-2
j_gene: TRBJ2-2
CDR3aa: CASSQVLAGVYTGELFF

v_gene: TRBV19
j_gene: TRBJ2-1
CDR3aa: CASSMAGRGNEQFF

v_gene: TRBV9
j_gene: TRBJ2-7
CDR3aa: CASSGHRGSYEQYF

v_gene: TRBV6-1
j_gene: TRBJ1-1
CDR3aa: CASRSTGINTEAFF

v_gene: TRBV12-1
j_gene: TRBJ2-1
CDR3aa: CASSFGKTSGSSYNEQFF

v_gene: TRBV6-5
j_gene: TRBJ2-5
CDR3aa: CACRGGGVQYF

v_gene: TRBV6-4
j_gene: TRBJ2-2
CDR3aa: CASSDKAANTGELFF

v_gene: TRBV28
j_gene: TRBJ1-2
CDR3aa: CASSPGFYGYTF

v_gene: TRBV7-8
j_gene: TRBJ2-2
CDR3aa: CASRRDGLANTGELFF

v_gene: TRBV15
j_gene: TRBJ1-6
CDR3aa: CATSITVNSPLHF

v_gene: TRBV5-1
j_gene: TRBJ1-3
CDR3aa: CASTQGSSGNTIYF

v_gene: TRBV2
j_gene: TRBJ2-5
CDR3aa: CASSELAEETQYF

v_gene: TRBV29-1
j_gene: TRBJ2-7
CDR3aa: CSVEGLAGGPGYEQYF

v_gene: TRBV7-2
j_gene: TRBJ2-7
CDR3aa: CASSLVKSGVLSYEQYF

v_gene: TRBV2
j_gene: TRBJ1-1
CDR3aa: CASSAQPNTEAFF

v_gene: TRBV19
j_gene: TRBJ1-2
CDR3aa: CASAFHGGGYTF

v_gene: TRBV27
j_gene: TRBJ1-2
CDR3aa: CASSSYTTGGVNYGYTF

v_gene: TRBV29-1
j_gene: TRBJ2-7
CDR3aa: CSVRDRVSEQYF

v_gene: TRBV4-1
j_gene: TRBJ1-5
CDR3aa: CASSQVQGTGNQPQHF

v_gene: TRBV28
j_gene: TRBJ2-1
CDR3aa: CASTGTGEVNEQFF

v_gene: TRBV18
j_gene: TRBJ1-4
CDR3aa: CASSPNFATNEKLFF

v_gene: TRBV10-2
j_gene: TRBJ2-5
CDR3aa: CASSGTVYQETQYF

v_gene: TRBV7-9
j_gene: TRBJ2-7
CDR3aa: CASSIGGAEQYF

v_gene: TRBV5-6
j_gene: TRBJ1-4
CDR3aa: CASSLSYALGQYNEKLFF

v_gene: TRBV28
j_gene: TRBJ2-2
CDR3aa: CASSFAVTGELFF

v_gene: TRBV2
j_gene: TRBJ1-5
CDR3aa: CASSGQGGWSNQPQHF

v_gene: TRBV2
j_gene: TRBJ1-5
CDR3aa: CASTLAGERQPQHF

v_gene: TRBV6-5
j_gene: TRBJ2-7
CDR3aa: CASGNREYYEQYF

v_gene: TRBV28
j_gene: TRBJ1-5
CDR3aa: CASSPGGAEGNQPQHF